One T cell receptor beta chain is described in this entry. The antigen is not known. The data are from a study of regulatory T cells in long-lasting Graves disease. Overall study context: Persistence in Graves' disease required over 5 years of antithyroid drugs plus positive TSH receptor antibodies. Study-wide findings and caveats: Persistent disease exhibited a predilection for TRBV28, TRBJ1-2 and TRBJ2-5. Patients with persistent Graves' had lower TCR diversity than newly diagnosed patients.

Trimming took 3 bases from V and 0 from J, leaving 7 bases between them. CDR3 length: 14 amino acids. iRepertoire HTBI primers and Arm-PCR of CDR3 regions built TCR beta libraries. MiXCR, applied by TCRdb to the multiplex PCR reads, yields one record per CDR3 protein. The sample has some 370,000 distinct CDR3 sequences, less than 30% seen once; the top ten hold approximately 27%. Regarding time point: persistent/refractory GD, antithyroid drugs over 5 years with positive TRAb. Following extraction of RNA from PBMCs, that RNA was used to make the TCR library. An endocrinology department located in Xi'an, China, was where the patients came from.

Here the sequenced sample was peripheral blood mononuclear cells (PBMCs), taken when the disease was refractory, from a patient treated with antithyroid drugs. The chain joins TRBV12-3 or TRBV12-4 to TRBJ2-3; D is ambiguous. The origin of this receptor is a woman aged 40 to 49 with Graves disease. The CDR3 DNA reads as TGTGCCAGCAGTTTGGAGACTAGCACAGATACGCAGTATTTT. This sequence encodes CASSLETSTDTQYF.